A selection of T cell receptor beta chains follows, all from one sample in a study of T cell repertoires in cytomegalovirus infection. MiXCR, applied by TCRdb to the reads, yields one record per CDR3 protein. The table shows about 300,000 distinct CDR3 sequences, with roughly a tenth occurring only once. The sample consisted of PBMCs. Every receptor here comes from a human donor in good health (CMV status not recorded). Some clones in this sample may be carry-over from other donors' samples. Both conserved end residues are part of each CDR3. A D gene is named only where the DNA matches it firmly. Some rows mark clone size as missing; the rest say once, few, many or name a class of expanded clone.

abundance | j_gene | v_gene | d_gene | CDR3nt | CDR3aa
many | TRBJ1-1 | TRBV5-1 | NA | TGCGCCAGCAGCCCGGCGACGGGGAACACTGAAGCTTTCTTT | CASSPATGNTEAFF
many | TRBJ2-1 | TRBV11-2 | TRBD2 | TGTGCCAGCAGCAGGACTAGCGGGGGTGGTGAGCAGTTCTTC | CASSRTSGGGEQFF
few | TRBJ2-1 | TRBV14 | NA | TGTGCCAGCAGCCAGATTGGGGCGGCGTTGGACAATGAGCAGTTCTTC | CASSQIGAALDNEQFF
NA | TRBJ2-2 | TRBV12-5 | NA | TGTGCTAGTGGAACGGGACAAACGGTCGCCGGGGAGCTGTTTTTT | CASGTGQTVAGELFF
many | TRBJ1-5 | TRBV6-2/TRBV6-3 | TRBD1 | TGTGCCAGCAGGCCCTACAAGGACAGGCGTCCGGGTCAGCCCCAGCATTTT | CASRPYKDRRPGQPQHF
many | TRBJ1-5 | TRBV7-2 | TRBD1 | TGTGCCAGCAGCACTCGACAGGGGCATCAGCCCCAGCATTTT | CASSTRQGHQPQHF
NA | TRBJ1-1 | TRBV29-1 | TRBD1 | TGCAGCGTGGACCCTCGGACAGGGAGGTCGGCTGAAGCTTTCTTT | CSVDPRTGRSAEAFF
many | TRBJ2-7 | TRBV7-2 | TRBD2 | TGTGCCAGCAGCTTCAGCGGGGGTGTTTCCTACGAGCAGTACTTC | CASSFSGGVSYEQYF
NA | TRBJ2-3 | TRBV27 | NA | TGTACCAGCAGCCTCGGAACCGGGAAGGCAGATACGCAGTATTTT | CTSSLGTGKADTQYF
many | TRBJ2-1 | TRBV2 | TRBD2 | TGTGCCAGCAGTGACCGGGGGGGCCCTTACAATGAGCAGTTCTTC | CASSDRGGPYNEQFF
few | TRBJ2-3 | TRBV29-1 | TRBD2 | TGCAGCGTCGCGGGGGGAGGCACAGATACGCAGTATTTT | CSVAGGGTDTQYF
many | TRBJ2-5 | TRBV28 | NA | TGTGCCAGCAGCTCTTCCCCCAGCGTACTCCAAGAGACCCAGTACTTC | CASSSSPSVLQETQYF
many | TRBJ1-1 | TRBV20-1 | NA | TGCAGTGCTAGATCTCCGGGGGGGAAGAACACTGAAGCTTTCTTT | CSARSPGGKNTEAFF
many | TRBJ2-2 | TRBV7-2 | NA | TGTGCCAGCAGCCCTCGATGGGGGGGGCCTCTCACCGGGGAGCTGTTTTTT | CASSPRWGGPLTGELFF
NA | TRBJ2-7 | TRBV25-1 | NA | TGTGCCAGCAGTGAATATTTTACAGGGACTACCTACGAGCAGTACTTC | CASSEYFTGTTYEQYF
many | TRBJ1-6 | TRBV7-9 | NA | TGTGCCAGCAGCCCTGTGGGGGATTCACCCCTCCACTTT | CASSPVGDSPLHF
many | TRBJ2-3 | TRBV7-8 | TRBD2 | TGTGCCAGCAGCTCAAGACTAGCGGGGGGAAAAGATACGCAGTATTTT | CASSSRLAGGKDTQYF
NA | TRBJ2-7 | TRBV14 | TRBD2 | TGTGCCAGCAGCCGCCTAGCGGGGGGGCGAAACTTCTACGAGCAGTACTTC | CASSRLAGGRNFYEQYF
many | TRBJ1-2 | TRBV5-1 | NA | TGCGCCAGCAGCTCGTCAGGAGCAGGGAATGGCTACACCTTC | CASSSSGAGNGYTF
NA | TRBJ1-1 | TRBV2 | TRBD1 | TGTGCCAGCAGCCTACAGGGGACTGCTTCTGAAGCTTTCTTT | CASSLQGTASEAFF
many | TRBJ2-5 | TRBV20-1 | NA | TGCAGTGCCAAGAGGCAAGCCTCGGAGACCCAGTACTTC | CSAKRQASETQYF
NA | TRBJ2-3 | TRBV29-1 | NA | TGCAGCGTTGGTTTTAGTGGGTCAGATACGCAGTATTTT | CSVGFSGSDTQYF
many | TRBJ1-6 | TRBV4-3 | NA | TGCGCCAGCAGCCAAGAGAACTATAATTCACCCCTCCACTTT | CASSQENYNSPLHF
NA | TRBJ1-4 | TRBV3-1 | NA | TGTGCCAGCAGCCATCGAGGACGTGGGGATGGGGAAAAACTGTTTTTT | CASSHRGRGDGEKLFF
NA | TRBJ1-1 | TRBV6-5 | NA | TGTGCCAGCAGCCGGGGCGTTTTAGGGGGGAACACTGAAGCTTTCTTT | CASSRGVLGGNTEAFF
many | TRBJ1-2 | TRBV6-6 | NA | TGTGCCAGCAGTGCGAATAGGGGCCTGCCCACCTTC | CASSANRGLPTF
NA | TRBJ2-2 | TRBV28 | NA | TGTGCCAGCAGTTTGGACGGAATCGTCACCGGGGAGCTGTTTTTT | CASSLDGIVTGELFF
few | TRBJ1-2 | TRBV29-1 | NA | TGCAGCGTCCCCAGACAGGACTATGGCTACACCTTC | CSVPRQDYGYTF
NA | TRBJ2-6 | TRBV6-2/TRBV6-3 | NA | TGTGCCAGCAGTCCCTCGACAGCCGGTCGAAGGGGGGCCAACGTCCTGACTTTC | CASSPSTAGRRGANVLTF
many | TRBJ2-3 | TRBV9 | TRBD1 | TGTGCCAGCAGCGTGGACAGGACGAGCACAGATACGCAGTATTTT | CASSVDRTSTDTQYF
many | TRBJ1-6 | TRBV28 | NA | TGTGCCAGCAGTTTAAATGGGGGCGGCGGTTCACCCCTCCACTTT | CASSLNGGGGSPLHF
many | TRBJ2-3 | TRBV14 | NA | TGTGCCAGCAGCCAAATAGGAGATACGCAGTATTTT | CASSQIGDTQYF
NA | TRBJ2-5 | TRBV3-1 | NA | TGTGCCAGCAGCCAAGATGGGGAGGGGGAGGAGGCCCAAGAGACCCAGTACTTC | CASSQDGEGEEAQETQYF
many | TRBJ2-3 | TRBV6-6 | NA | TGTGCCAGCAGGACAGAAGTGACAGATACGCAGTATTTT | CASRTEVTDTQYF
many | TRBJ2-3 | TRBV7-9 | NA | TGTGCCAGCAGCCCCGAGGTCCCTCGATTGGATACGCAGTATTTT | CASSPEVPRLDTQYF
few | TRBJ2-2 | TRBV28 | TRBD1 | TGTGCCAGCATTTCCAGCGCCGGGACAGGGGGTACCGGGGAGCTGTTTTTT | CASISSAGTGGTGELFF
many | TRBJ1-3 | TRBV19 | NA | TGTGCCAGTAGGCCGCTCTCTGGAAACACCATATATTTT | CASRPLSGNTIYF
many | TRBJ1-2 | TRBV28 | NA | TGTGCCAGCAGTTCAAGGGGCCTGGTATATGGCTACACCTTC | CASSSRGLVYGYTF
many | TRBJ2-3 | TRBV7-2 | NA | TGTGCCAGCAGCTTAGACCCGGGGCGCACAGATACGCAGTATTTT | CASSLDPGRTDTQYF
NA | TRBJ1-5 | TRBV28 | NA | TGTGCCAGCAAGTCGTATAGCAATCAGCCCCAGCATTTT | CASKSYSNQPQHF
many | TRBJ2-4 | TRBV5-5 | NA | TGTGCCAGCAGCCTGGAAACCTCCATTCAGTACTTC | CASSLETSIQYF
many | TRBJ2-1 | TRBV24-1 | NA | TGTGCCACCAGTGATTCGCTACAGGGTCTTTATGAGCAGTTCTTC | CATSDSLQGLYEQFF
many | TRBJ2-5 | TRBV28 | NA | TGTGCCAGCCCTTCGGGTAGGGGGACCCAGTACTTC | CASPSGRGTQYF
many | TRBJ2-1 | TRBV6-1 | TRBD1 | TGTGCCAGCAGTCTGGACAGGGAATACAATGAGCAGTTCTTC | CASSLDREYNEQFF
many | TRBJ1-1 | TRBV25-1 | NA | TGTGCCAGCACTAACAGCCAACGGGCTTTCTTT | CASTNSQRAFF
few | TRBJ1-1 | TRBV6-2/TRBV6-3 | NA | TGTGCCAGCAGGGATGTGAACACTGAAGCTTTCTTT | CASRDVNTEAFF
many | TRBJ2-2 | TRBV28 | NA | TGTGCCAGCAGTTTATTCGGGCAGGGAGTAACCGGGGAGCTGTTTTTT | CASSLFGQGVTGELFF
NA | TRBJ1-1 | TRBV19 | NA | TGTGCCAGTAGTTGGGCCGACAATTTCAGGAGGAACACTGAAGCTTTCTTT | CASSWADNFRRNTEAFF
many | TRBJ2-5 | TRBV28 | NA | TGTGCCAGCAAGAAGGCGGCCGGTAGTGGGGCCCAAGAGACCCAGTACTTC | CASKKAAGSGAQETQYF
NA | TRBJ1-1 | TRBV7-3 | TRBD1 | TGTGCCAGCAGCAGTACAGGGGGACCCAACACTGAAGCTTTCTTT | CASSSTGGPNTEAFF
many | TRBJ2-1 | TRBV7-2 | NA | TGTGCCAGCAGCTTAGTTTCAGACAATGAGCAGTTCTTC | CASSLVSDNEQFF